This paragraph reports one TCR beta chain. This entry belongs to a study of blood T cell repertoires in COVID-19. Across the whole study: The United States, Italy and Spain were the sources of the acute and convalescent COVID-19 samples. T cells, B-cell-depleted T cells, or PBMCs supplied cDNA or gDNA.

As handled by the study authors: It was from reference gene primer amplification that nucleated cell counts were estimated. Clones were sequenced by immunoSEQ multiplex PCR, and TCRdb holds only the in-frame ones, with some missing. V, J and clone size are those of that table, while D and trimming were read from the DNA. Of tens of thousands of clones listed, 89% are singletons. It was during active infection that Seattle patients were enrolled and then longitudinally followed. V lost 6 bases and J lost 1, with 7 bases in between. The CDR3 sequence is 13 residues long. CDR1 is SGHTA, CDR2 FQGTGA, per germline.

Sequencing used peripheral blood. The gene calls are TRBV7-3 and TRBJ2-1; no clear D gene. The clonotype comes from a man aged 55 to 69 with COVID-19, enrolled during active disease. Here the CDR3 reads CASSSGSYNEQFF. CDR3 sequence (DNA): TGTGCCAGCAGTTCCGGGTCCTACAATGAGCAGTTCTTC.